This TCR beta chain derives from a study of a mutant IDH1 vaccine in newly diagnosed glioma. Specified time point: week 5, during vaccination. Topical imiquimod was applied with each vaccine dose, which held 300 ug of mutant IDH1 20-mer peptide. This CDR3 region has 15 residues. CDR1 LNHNV and CDR2 YYDKDF come from the germline V gene (reference sequence). The V and J ends lost 1 base and 3 bases respectively, with 11 bases between them. Concerning this clone: Its target is unknown.

Clones were read by immunoSEQ multiplex PCR, and TCRdb kept only the in-frame ones, dropping some. This sample has approximately 60,000 clones, with approximately 90% found just once. The gene calls are TRBV15 and TRBJ2-3; D gene unclear. The clonotype originates from a woman between 35 and 50 years old with glioma. Material: PBMCs, obtained from a glioma patient whose treatment included an IDH1 peptide vaccine. Here the CDR3 DNA reads TGTGCCACCAGCAGAGCCCCCGACCCGACAGATACGCAGTATTTT. Translating it yields CATSRAPDPTDTQYF.